The 27 T cell receptor beta chains below all came from one sample that was sequenced in a study of neurological immune-mediated disorders (dated by TCRdb to the late 2010s). The receptor library was made with 5' RACE. TCRdb names Illumina HiSeq 2500 as the instrument used. TCRdb reanalyzed the raw reads on its own, using fastp at Q25 for trimming and MiXCR for clone calling, and kept in-frame beta chains. Each record represents a unique CDR3 protein, reported with the most common genes and DNA among its rows. The sample table lists tens of thousands of distinct CDR3 sequences, under 7.5% of them with a count of one. The top ten clones comprise roughly 4.3% of the sample. Material: PBMCs. Source of these receptors: a middle-aged woman in good health.

This clonotype was seen at least ten times. The rearrangement uses TRBV29-1 and TRBJ1-2; the match to TRBD1 covers 8 bases. This CDR3 comprises 16 residues. J gave up 5 bases and V 5 bases, and 16 bases lay outside the gene matches. The germline CDR1 and CDR2 sequences are SQVTM and ANQGSEA. CDR3 residues: CSVSAPFGQGDYGYTF. The CDR3 DNA is TGCAGCGTTTCTGCTCCCTTCGGACAGGGCGATTATGGCTACACCTTC.

This clonotype was observed many times. This chain uses TRBV5-5 with TRBJ2-7; D is possibly TRBD1 or TRBD2 (5 bases each). The CDR3 is 14 residues long. Trimming removed 3 bases at V and 0 bases at J, with 10 bases between. Germline CDR1 reads SGHKS; CDR2 reads YYEKEE (reference sequence). CDR3 protein: CASSSGRSSYEQYF. CDR3 nucleotides: TGTGCCAGCAGCTCGGGACGGAGCTCCTACGAGCAGTACTTC.

This clonotype appeared many times. This chain joins TRBV28 and TRBJ2-7; D gene uncertain. Germline V lookup: CDR1 MDHEN, CDR2 SYDVKM. Deletions cut 3 bases from V and 0 bases from J, with 18 bases between. The length of the CDR3 is 17 residues. The CDR3 DNA follows: TGTGCCAGCAGTTTTTCCGACCGTACCTACCTCTCCTACGAGCAGTACGTC. Encoded protein: CASSFSDRTYLSYEQYV.

In its sample, this clonotype was seen many times. The CDR3 DNA sequence: TGCGCCAGCAGCCGGATGGGACAGTTGAACACTGAAGCTTTCTTT. It is translated as CASSRMGQLNTEAFF. The chain links TRBV5-1 to TRBJ1-1; 7 positions match TRBD1. The CDR3 has 15 residues. With V trimmed by 4 bases and J by 0 bases, 6 bases remained unmatched. In germline, CDR1 is SGHRS, CDR2 YFSETQ.

There are many counts of this clonotype. The V call is TRBV9, the J call TRBJ2-1; weak D call: TRBD2 (6 bases). Per germline, CDR1 SGDLS and CDR2 YYNGEE. V was clipped by 0 bases and J by 10 bases, with 14 bases between them. This CDR3 region has 14 residues. The CDR3 sequence is CASSVGAARGEQFF. CDR3 in DNA: TGTGCCAGCAGCGTAGGGGCGGCCCGGGGGGAGCAGTTCTTC.

This clonotype was detected many times. The gene calls are TRBV14 and TRBJ1-1, with D tentatively TRBD1 (5 bases). The CDR3 totals 15 residues. Trimming took off 4 bases at V and 6 bases at J, with 18 bases between the two ends. Germline V lookup: CDR1 SGHDN, CDR2 FVKESK. CDR3 DNA sequence: TGTGCCAGCAGCCTCCGCGGAGGGGAGGATCCTGAAGCTTTCTTT. The encoded protein is CASSLRGGEDPEAFF. Based on the CDR3 plus reference TRBV14 and TRBJ1-1, the full variable domain is EAGVTQFPSHSVIEKGQTVTLRCDPISGHDNLYWYRRVMGKEIKFLLHFVKESKQDESGMPNNRFLAERTGGTYSTLKVQPAELEDSGVYFCASSLRGGEDPEAFFGQGTRLTVV.

This clonotype was detected ten times or more. The CDR3 coding sequence is TGTGCCAGCAGCCACGGACTAGCGGTAGAGCCCGGTTGGGACATTCAGTACTTC. Amino acids: CASSHGLAVEPGWDIQYF. The V call is TRBV14, the J call TRBJ2-4; TRBD2 matches 10 bases. Germline values: CDR1 SGHDN, CDR2 FVKESK. The CDR3 sequence is 18 residues long. The ends lost 3 bases at V and 8 bases at J; junction bases unmatched: 16.

This clonotype was counted ten times or more. This chain links TRBV27 with TRBJ2-1; no firm D call. CDR1 and CDR2 (germline): MNHEY, SMNVEV (reference sequence). The ends were cut back, 3 bases at V and 0 bases at J, with 24 bases in the middle. CDR3 length: 20 amino acids. DNA of the CDR3: TGTGCCAGCAGTTTCTTAAGAGACCTTCCCCCCCCGAGCTCCTACAATGAGCAGTTCTTC. Its protein product is CASSFLRDLPPPSSYNEQFF.

This clonotype was observed many times. The V call is TRBV5-1, the J call TRBJ1-1; D call uncertain. This CDR3 spans 14 amino acids. In germline, CDR1 is SGHRS, CDR2 YFSETQ. Trimming pared 0 bases from V and 4 bases from J, leaving 10 bases between. This CDR3 reads CASSLGWVSTEAFF. Here the CDR3 DNA reads TGCGCCAGCAGCTTGGGTTGGGTGTCCACTGAAGCTTTCTTT.

Ten or more counts support this clonotype. V and J are TRBV5-1 and TRBJ1-1, with 9 bases aligning to TRBD1. Trimming cost V 2 bases and J 0 bases; bases outside gene matches: 5. This CDR3 contains 16 residues. Germline CDR1 is SGHRS and CDR2 is YFSETQ. The CDR3 DNA follows: TGCGCCAGCAGCTTCATGGGGACAGGGCTGAACACTGAAGCTTTCTTT. Translated: CASSFMGTGLNTEAFF.

The table lists this clonotype with many counts. This rearrangement joins TRBV29-1 to TRBJ1-1; D unresolved. Germline-derived CDR1 and CDR2 are SQVTM and ANQGSEA. The CDR3 is made up of 11 amino acids. With 6 bases removed from V and 8 bases from J, the gap between germline ends came to 13 bases. The DNA for the CDR3 is TGCAGCGTGGCCCATTCTAGGGAAGCTTTCTTT. It specifies CSVAHSREAFF.

The rearrangement joins TRBV9 to TRBJ2-1, with D perhaps being TRBD1 or TRBD2 (6 bases each). The germline V gene has CDR1 SGDLS and CDR2 YYNGEE. The CDR3 is 16 amino acids. V was cut by 0 bases and J by 1 base, with 11 bases left in between. The CDR3, as DNA: TGTGCCAGCAGCGTAGGTCTAGGGGGGTCCTACAATGAGCAGTTCTTC. Its protein product is CASSVGLGGSYNEQFF.

This clonotype occurred many times. The chain recombines TRBV29-1 with TRBJ2-1; no definite D call. CDR1 and CDR2 (germline): SQVTM, ANQGSEA. Trimming took 0 bases from V and 2 from J, leaving 5 bases between them. The CDR3 extends over 13 amino acids. CDR3 DNA sequence: TGCAGCGTTGAAGAAAATGCCTACAATGAGCAGTTCTTC. Translation: CSVEENAYNEQFF.

The J gene is TRBJ2-2, the V gene TRBV5-1; possibly TRBD2 for D (5 bases). Trimming took 2 bases from V and 7 from J, leaving 12 bases between them. Germline V gives CDR1 SGHRS, CDR2 YFSETQ. The CDR3 runs to 14 residues. In nucleotides, the CDR3 is TGCGCCAGCAGCTTACCGGGAAAGGGCGGGGAGCTGTTTTTT. Amino acid sequence: CASSLPGKGGELFF.

This clonotype has a count of ten or more. The genes are TRBV28 and TRBJ1-2, with D perhaps matching TRBD1 (5 bases). The length of the CDR3 is 17 residues. Trimming cost V 4 bases and J 4 bases, with 22 bases left between them. The germline CDR1 and CDR2 sequences are MDHEN and SYDVKM. CDR3 coding DNA: TGTGCCAGCAGTTGGGTGGCAGGGCTAGTAACTTTCTATGGCTACACCTTC. It translates to CASSWVAGLVTFYGYTF.

The table lists this clonotype with many counts. The DNA for the CDR3 is TGCAGTGCGGCCCCCGGGACGAGTTCGCTAGATGAGCAGTTCTTC. It codes for CSAAPGTSSLDEQFF. The J gene is TRBJ2-1, the V gene TRBV20-1; D assignment may be TRBD1 or TRBD2 (5 bases each). Trimming cost V 6 bases and J 8 bases, with 23 bases left between them. The CDR3 covers 15 residues. Germline values: CDR1 DFQATT, CDR2 SNEGSKA (reference sequence).

Comment on this clonotype: This may stem from a read error, because a much larger clone lies one nucleotide away. The V call is TRBV6-6, the J call TRBJ2-7; 8 bases align to TRBD1. The CDR3 is 14 residues long. V was clipped by 6 bases and J by 4 bases; unmatched bases: 8. Per the germline V gene, CDR1 is MNHNY and CDR2 is SVGAGI (reference sequence). CDR3 residues: CASSNPYRGYEQYF. CDR3 in DNA: TGTGCCAGCAGCAACCCCTACAGGGGGTACGAGCAGTACTTC.

This clonotype has at least ten counts. The V call is TRBV7-2, the J call TRBJ1-4; D is ambiguous. Per the germline V gene, CDR1 is SGHTA and CDR2 is FQGNSA. The V end lost 5 bases, the J end lost 7 bases, and 11 bases lay between the germline ends. The CDR3 extends over 13 amino acids. This CDR3 reads CASSPREGEKLFF. CDR3 DNA: TGTGCCAGCAGCCCCCGAGAGGGTGAAAAACTGTTTTTT.

This clonotype has at least ten counts. The chain employs TRBV7-9 and TRBJ1-5, with 8 positions matching TRBD1. Trimming removed 0 bases from V and 4 bases from J; junction bases left unmatched: 2. Germline loops: CDR1 SEHNR, CDR2 FQNEAQ (reference sequence). The CDR3 runs to 15 residues. Here the CDR3 DNA reads TGTGCCAGCAGCTTAGCGGGACAGGAGAATCAGCCCCAGCATTTT. Translation: CASSLAGQENQPQHF.

This clonotype has more than one count but fewer than ten. The chain combines TRBV6-5 with TRBJ2-7; 12 bases match TRBD2. The CDR3 has 12 amino acids. The V gene's germline CDR1 is MNHEY and CDR2 SVGAGI. Trimming removed 6 bases from V and 12 bases from J; junction bases left unmatched: 6. The CDR3 spells CASSQTSGRWYF. Written as DNA, the CDR3 is TGTGCCAGCAGCCAGACTAGCGGGAGATGGTACTTC.

This clonotype has ten or more counts. This CDR3 is CASSPTGLHSPLHF. Here the CDR3 DNA reads TGTGCCAGCAGTCCCACAGGGTTGCATTCACCCCTCCACTTT. V gene TRBV12-3 or TRBV12-4 combines with J gene TRBJ1-6, with TRBD1 as a possible D gene (6 bases). V was cut by 5 bases and J by 8 bases, with 13 bases left in between. The CDR3 length is 14 residues.

There are many counts of this clonotype. The gene calls are TRBV6-5 and TRBJ2-2; TRBD1 agrees at 7 bases. The CDR3 contains 14 residues. V trimming: 8 bases; J trimming: 4 bases; junction bases outside the gene matches: 7. The germline V gene encodes CDR1 MNHEY and CDR2 SVGAGI. This CDR3 is CASGQAAGTGELFF. DNA of the CDR3: TGTGCCAGCGGACAGGCCGCCGGCACCGGGGAGCTGTTTTTT.

This clonotype was counted at least ten times. The chain couples TRBV3-1 to TRBJ2-7; tentatively, D is TRBD1 or TRBD2 (5 bases each). The CDR3 runs to 16 residues. The V end lost 0 bases, the J end lost 2 bases, and 14 bases lay between the germline ends. Per germline, CDR1 LGHDT and CDR2 YNNKEL (reference sequence). The CDR3 sequence: CASSQEGQGPPYEQYF. The CDR3, as DNA: TGTGCCAGCAGCCAAGAGGGCCAGGGACCTCCCTACGAGCAGTACTTC.

This clonotype has ten or more counts. The CDR3 nucleotides read TGTGCCAGCAGTTTTCTCCTCACGGGACAGGGTGATCTCGAGCAGTACTTC. This sequence encodes CASSFLLTGQGDLEQYF. The J gene is TRBJ2-7, the V gene TRBV6-2 or TRBV6-3; TRBD1 agrees at 9 bases. Looked up from germline, CDR1 is MNHEY and CDR2 is SVGEGT. The trim removed 4 bases at V and 6 bases at J, leaving 16 bases unmatched. This CDR3 spans 17 amino acids.

On this clonotype: With a much larger clone just one base away, this may be a read error. This CDR3 is CASSFGPGQETQYF. The CDR3 bases are TGTGCCAGCAGCTTTGGACCGGGACAAGAGACCCAGTACTTC. The chain couples TRBV7-9 to TRBJ2-5; TRBD2 might be the D (5 bases). From germline, CDR1 is SEHNR and CDR2 FQNEAQ (reference sequence). V was pared by 3 bases and J by 2 bases, with 10 bases between. The CDR3 runs to 14 residues. The complete variable domain, with remaining parts taken from reference TRBV7-9 and TRBJ2-5, reads DTGVSQNPRHKITKRGQNVTFRCDPISEHNRLYWYRQTLGQGPEFLTYFQNEAQLEKSRLLSDRFSAERPKGSFSTLEIQRTEQGDSAMYLCASSFGPGQETQYFGPGTRLLVL.

This clonotype was picked up many times. The chain combines TRBV5-5 with TRBJ2-7; possible D gene TRBD2, 6 bases. With 4 bases removed from V and 0 bases from J, the gap between germline ends came to 8 bases. Looked up from germline, CDR1 is SGHKS and CDR2 is YYEKEE (reference sequence). The CDR3 extends over 13 amino acids. The CDR3 nucleotides read TGTGCCAGCAGCGAGACTAGCTCCTACGAGCAGTACTTC. Translating gives CASSETSSYEQYF.

This clonotype was seen repeatedly, ten times or more. In DNA, the CDR3 is TGCGCCAGCAGCTTTAAAGATACGCAGTATTTT. The encoded protein is CASSFKDTQYF. This chain joins TRBV5-1 and TRBJ2-3, with unresolved D. This CDR3 has 11 amino acids. Germline V gives CDR1 SGHRS, CDR2 YFSETQ. Between the trimmed V and J ends, which lost 2 bases and 5 bases, there was a span of 3 bases. The complete variable domain, with remaining parts taken from reference TRBV5-1 and TRBJ2-3, reads KAGVTQTPRYLIKTRGQQVTLSCSPISGHRSVSWYQQTPGQGLQFLFEYFSETQRNKGNFPGRFSGRQFSNSRSEMNVSTLELGDSALYLCASSFKDTQYFGPGTRLTVL.